Presented here are 16 T cell receptor beta chains from one specimen sequenced in a study of T cells in tuberculosis. Profiling relied on immunoSEQ multiplex PCR, and the TCRdb table lists in-frame clones only, not all of them. The sample lists roughly 41,000 clones; approximately 94% were seen once. Sequencing was carried out using PBMCs. Every receptor here comes from a donor aged 5 to 30 with latent tuberculosis or without tuberculosis infection. Some clones in this sample may be carry-over from other donors' samples.

This chain joins TRBV30 and TRBJ2-1, with TRBD1 matching 9 bases. Trimming at V came to 4 bases and at J to 8 bases, leaving 12 bases not matched to a gene. This CDR3 is 15 amino acids long. CDR1 and CDR2 (germline): GTSNPN, SVGIG (reference sequence). The CDR3 is CAWKPRDRDWDEQFF. DNA for the CDR3: TGTGCCTGGAAACCCCGGGACAGGGATTGGGATGAGCAGTTCTTC.

V gene TRBV18 combines with J gene TRBJ1-5; D unresolved. CDR1 and CDR2 from the germline V gene are KGHSH and LQKENI. The CDR3 loop spans 14 amino acids. V gave up 2 bases and J gave up 5 bases, with 10 bases separating them. CDR3 region: CASSPEQSYQPQHF. The DNA for the CDR3 is TGTGCCAGCTCACCAGAACAGAGTTATCAGCCCCAGCATTTT.

The chain has TRBV5-5 and TRBJ2-3; possibly TRBD2 for D (6 bases). This CDR3 is built from 12 residues. V was shortened by 3 bases and J by 6 bases, with 8 bases between the two germline ends. Germline V CDR1 and CDR2: SGHKS, YYEKEE (reference sequence). This CDR3 is CASSWGRDTQYF. CDR3 coding DNA: TGTGCCAGCAGCTGGGGGAGGGATACGCAGTATTTT.

This chain connects TRBV30 to TRBJ1-2; 7 bases line up with TRBD1. J gave up 2 bases and V 1 base, and 1 base lay outside the gene matches. CDR3 length: 13 residues. Germline V gives CDR1 GTSNPN, CDR2 SVGIG (reference sequence). CDR3 in amino acids: CAWSAGQNYGYTF. The CDR3 region has the DNA TGTGCCTGGAGTGCGGGACAGAACTATGGCTACACCTTC.

The V call is TRBV6-5, the J call TRBJ2-7; TRBD1 aligns across 10 bases. The CDR3 consists of 14 residues. Per the germline V gene, CDR1 is MNHEY and CDR2 is SVGAGI. V lost 6 bases and J lost 7; bases outside the gene matches: 9. The chain's CDR3 is CASSKTGGQEEQYF. DNA for the CDR3: TGTGCCAGCAGCAAGACAGGGGGCCAAGAGGAGCAGTACTTC.

The gene calls are TRBV10-3 and TRBJ2-7; D may be TRBD2 (5 bases). The CDR3 length is 15 residues. CDR1 and CDR2 from the germline V gene are ENHRY and SYGVKD. Trimming left V 7 bases short and J 0 bases short, with 16 bases between. In DNA form, the CDR3 reads TGTGCCATCATGGATGCGAGGGTTCTCTCCTACGAGCAGTACTTC. This sequence encodes CAIMDARVLSYEQYF.

The chain recombines TRBV6-4 with TRBJ2-2; 8 nucleotides line up with TRBD1. V shed 0 bases, J shed 1 base, and the junction held 1 base outside the gene matches. In germline, CDR1 is MRHNA, CDR2 SNTAGT. The length of the CDR3 is 16 residues. The CDR3 here is CASSDSGTGNTGELFF. CDR3 sequence (DNA): TGTGCCAGCAGTGACTCAGGGACAGGGAACACCGGGGAGCTGTTTTTT.

The chain links TRBV11-2 to TRBJ2-2, with D possibly matching TRBD1 (6 bases). The CDR3 is made up of 15 amino acids. Germline assignment: CDR1 SGHAT and CDR2 FQNNGV. Trimming shortened V by 5 bases and J by 3 bases, and 13 bases separated the two germline ends. The CDR3 DNA is TGTGCCAGCAGCCCCAGGACAGTCGACACCGGGGAGCTGTTTTTT. Its translation: CASSPRTVDTGELFF.

The V and J genes are TRBV7-2 and TRBJ1-5; D gene unclear. The CDR3 extends over 14 amino acids. V gave up 6 bases and J gave up 2 bases, with 11 bases separating them. Germline lookup yields CDR1 SGHTA and CDR2 FQGNSA. The CDR3 DNA reads TGTGCCAGCAGTGACCGTCGGGGCAATCAGCCCCAGCATTTT. Translating gives CASSDRRGNQPQHF.

DNA of the CDR3: TGCGCCAGCAGCCCCGGGACAGGGAGCGATGAGCAGTTCTTC. Its translation: CASSPGTGSDEQFF. The chain employs TRBV5-1 and TRBJ2-1, with TRBD1 identical over 9 bases. The CDR3 consists of 14 residues. Germline lookup yields CDR1 SGHRS and CDR2 YFSETQ. J was trimmed by 8 bases and V by 4 bases; bases with no gene match: 7.

This clone has a single count. The rearrangement uses TRBV20-1 and TRBJ2-3; D unclear. Germline V gene sequence: CDR1 DFQATT, CDR2 SNEGSKA (reference sequence). The CDR3 length is 11 residues. Deletions cut 6 bases from V and 3 bases from J, with 7 bases between. The CDR3 is CSAYRTDTQYF. CDR3 DNA: TGCAGTGCCTATCGTACAGATACGCAGTATTTT.

The CDR3 loop is CASSLSTSGDPWEQYF. CDR3 sequence (DNA): TGTGCCAGCAGTTTATCGACTAGCGGGGACCCTTGGGAGCAGTACTTC. The chain employs TRBV27 and TRBJ2-7; TRBD2 agrees at 11 bases. CDR1 is MNHEY and CDR2 is SMNVEV in the germline V gene (reference sequence). V lost 0 bases to trimming and J lost 7 bases; unmatched junction nucleotides: 8. This CDR3 has 16 residues.

The chain has TRBV9 and TRBJ1-1; D call uncertain. V was cut by 4 bases and J by 1 base, with 11 bases left in between. This CDR3 contains 14 residues. In germline, CDR1 is SGDLS, CDR2 YYNGEE. CDR3 sequence (DNA): TGTGCCAGCAGCAGAGATTCCGCGAACACTGAAGCTTTCTTT. Translated, it gives CASSRDSANTEAFF. Supplemented by reference TRBV9 and TRBJ1-1, the full variable domain reads DSGVTQTPKHLITATGQRVTLRCSPRSGDLSVYWYQQSLDQGLQFLIQYYNGEERAKGNILERFSAQQFPDLHSELNLSSLELGDSALYFCASSRDSANTEAFFGQGTRLTVV.

This chain joins TRBV7-2 and TRBJ2-7, with D perhaps TRBD1 (5 bases). This CDR3 region has 13 residues. Germline CDR1 and CDR2: SGHTA and FQGNSA. Trimming took 1 base from V and 6 from J, leaving 10 bases between them. Here the CDR3 DNA reads TGTGCCAGCAGCTTAGACAGGAACTTCGAGCAGTACGTC. Protein sequence: CASSLDRNFEQYV.

The CDR3, as DNA: TGTGCCAGTAGCTTTGGGACAGGGGGTGAGCAGTACGTC. Translation: CASSFGTGGEQYV. The rearrangement links TRBV5-4 to TRBJ2-7, with 11 bases matching TRBD1. CDR3 length: 13 amino acids. The V gene's germline CDR1 is SGHNT and CDR2 YYREEE (reference sequence).

The genes are TRBV4-3 and TRBJ2-3, with 9 bases lining up with TRBD2. Per the germline V gene, CDR1 is LGHNA and CDR2 is YSLEER. Trimming cost V 4 bases and J 7 bases; bases outside gene matches: 15. The CDR3 is made up of 17 amino acids. The CDR3 nucleotides are TGCGCCAGCAGCCTCGGAAGGACGGCGGGGGGGCCAAATACGCAGTATTTT. Encoded protein: CASSLGRTAGGPNTQYF.